The 27 T cell receptor beta chains below all came from one sample that was sequenced in a study of T-cell reconstitution after alpha-beta-depleted transplantation in children. Unique molecular identifiers were incorporated during preparation of the TCRbeta library. Using its own MiXCR run on the PCR reads, TCRdb lists one record per CDR3 protein. The sample holds 540,000 or so distinct CDR3 sequences, more than 20% seen once. The specimen was PBMCs, mostly from graft donor cells, collected 360 days after TCRalphabeta/CD19-depleted stem cell transplant. These receptors were collected from a boy under three years old who had a stem cell transplant for acute myeloid leukemia, so the T cells may come from the graft donor.

This clonotype was counted between two and nine times. The V and J genes are TRBV6-5 and TRBJ1-1; D is uncertain. V was cut by 0 bases and J by 2 bases, with 7 bases left in between. Germline CDR1 is MNHEY and CDR2 is SVGAGI. CDR3 size: 14 residues. The CDR3 DNA reads TGTGCCAGCAGTTACTCGGACTTCAACACTGAAGCTTTCTTT. Translating it yields CASSYSDFNTEAFF.

The rearrangement uses TRBV12-3 or TRBV12-4 and TRBJ1-3; D call uncertain. CDR3 size: 14 residues. The germline V and J ends were trimmed by 6 bases and 0 bases, with 9 bases remaining between them. The CDR3 DNA reads as TGTGCCAGCAGCCCTCTCAACTCTGGAAACACCATATATTTT. Its protein product is CASSPLNSGNTIYF.

A few counts support this clonotype. V and J are TRBV24-1 and TRBJ2-1; 9 bases map to TRBD1. The CDR3 is 16 amino acids. CDR1 and CDR2 from the germline V gene are KGHDR and SFDVKD. The ends lost 0 bases at V and 6 bases at J; junction bases unmatched: 5. CDR3 sequence reads: CATSDLRQGDSNEQFF. The CDR3 DNA sequence: TGTGCCACCAGTGATTTGAGACAGGGGGATTCCAATGAGCAGTTCTTC.

This clonotype has at least ten counts. The chain employs TRBV4-2 and TRBJ2-2; 8 bases agree with TRBD2. V was pared by 0 bases and J by 6 bases, with 3 bases of the junction left unmatched. Germline V CDR1 and CDR2: LGHNA, YNFKEQ. This CDR3 spans 15 amino acids. CDR3 DNA sequence: TGTGCCAGCAGCCAAGAAAGCGGGGGCCCCGGGGAGCTGTTTTTT. Protein sequence: CASSQESGGPGELFF.

This clonotype was detected ten times or more. The chain is built from TRBV7-2 and TRBJ1-2, with 7 bases lining up with TRBD1. From germline, CDR1 is SGHTA and CDR2 FQGNSA. The CDR3 sequence is 18 residues long. V was pared by 2 bases and J by 7 bases, with 19 bases of the junction left unmatched. The CDR3 nucleotides are TGTGCCAGCAGCTTATCGTCCGGGACAGCCACCCAGGAGGGTGGCTACACCTTC. This sequence encodes CASSLSSGTATQEGGYTF.

This clonotype appeared a few times. The chain joins TRBV20-1 to TRBJ1-4; possible D gene TRBD1, 5 bases. Germline assignment: CDR1 DFQATT and CDR2 SNEGSKA (reference sequence). V gave up 3 bases and J gave up 0 bases, with 11 bases separating them. The length of the CDR3 is 15 residues. Written as DNA, the CDR3 is TGCAGTGCTAGGCAGGGCACTGCAACTAATGAAAAACTGTTTTTT. This translates into CSARQGTATNEKLFF.

This sequence joins TRBV2 and TRBJ1-2; 7 bases map to TRBD1. Germline CDR1 and CDR2: SNHLY and FYNNEI. CDR3 length equals 19 residues. After removal of 5 bases from V and 6 bases from J, the junction contained 24 bases not matched to a gene. CDR3 sequence: CASSPFKRDRGLLEDGYTF. In nucleotides, the CDR3 is TGTGCCAGCAGTCCCTTTAAGAGGGACAGAGGGCTATTGGAAGATGGCTACACCTTC.

This clonotype came up many times. The chain employs TRBV7-2 and TRBJ2-5, with a possible D match to TRBD2 (5 bases). CDR1 and CDR2 (germline): SGHTA, FQGNSA. V shed 7 bases and J shed 4 bases, with 16 bases lying between them. The CDR3 is made up of 14 amino acids. CDR3 protein: CASTSTGIRETQYF. The CDR3 DNA reads TGTGCCAGCACCTCCACCGGGATTAGAGAGACCCAGTACTTC.

This chain connects TRBV12-3 or TRBV12-4 to TRBJ1-2; 7 bases line up with TRBD1. The CDR3 runs 13 residues. Losses at the gene ends were 6 bases for V and 7 bases for J; bases not matched to a gene: 8. CDR3 DNA sequence: TGTGCCAGCAGCCAAGGACAGGCGACTGGCTACACCTTC. Translating gives CASSQGQATGYTF.

In this sample, this clonotype turned up once. This chain connects TRBV6-2 or TRBV6-3 to TRBJ2-1; no reliable D call. Trimming pared 7 bases from V and 4 bases from J, leaving 11 bases between. Per germline, CDR1 MNHEY and CDR2 SVGEGT. The CDR3 totals 13 residues. CDR3 sequence: CASTKDAYNEQFF. CDR3 in DNA: TGTGCCAGCACCAAGGACGCATACAATGAGCAGTTCTTC.

This clonotype was recorded many times. The chain recombines TRBV5-1 with TRBJ2-3, with no clear D. V dropped 0 bases and J dropped 0 bases, with 8 bases sitting between them. The CDR3 consists of 15 residues. CDR1 SGHRS and CDR2 YFSETQ come from the germline V gene. CDR3 sequence reads: CASSLGAWSTDTQYF. Written as DNA, the CDR3 is TGCGCCAGCAGCTTGGGGGCATGGAGCACAGATACGCAGTATTTT.

The chain combines TRBV20-1 with TRBJ1-4, with D possibly being TRBD1 (6 bases). Looked up from germline, CDR1 is DFQATT and CDR2 is SNEGSKA (reference sequence). Between the trimmed V and J ends, which lost 6 bases and 6 bases, there was a span of 17 bases. This CDR3 comprises 14 residues. The CDR3 DNA sequence: TGCAGTGCACCAGACAGGATGGGGGATGAAAAACTGTTTTTT. Translating gives CSAPDRMGDEKLFF.

A few counts support this clonotype. This chain links TRBV12-3 or TRBV12-4 with TRBJ2-3; D ambiguous. This CDR3 comprises 11 residues. V was pared by 6 bases and J by 8 bases, with 9 bases between. CDR3 amino acids: CASRILGTQYF. Written as DNA, the CDR3 is TGTGCCAGCAGGATTCTGGGTACGCAGTATTTT.

This clonotype has more than one count but fewer than ten. V is TRBV4-3 and J is TRBJ2-7; D unclear. Trimming stripped 5 bases from V and 3 bases from J, with 11 bases between. The CDR3 is 13 amino acids. Germline loops: CDR1 LGHNA, CDR2 YSLEER. The DNA of the CDR3 is TGCGCCAGCAGCAGCCATACGGGCTACGAGCAGTACTTC. Its protein is CASSSHTGYEQYF.

The sample holds a few counts of this clonotype. This chain connects TRBV4-3 to TRBJ2-1, with 9 bases fitting TRBD2. CDR1 and CDR2 (germline): LGHNA, YSLEER. Germline trimming cut 4 bases from V and 16 bases from J; bases unmatched to any gene: 17. The CDR3 sequence is 15 residues long. In DNA, the CDR3 is TGCGCCAGCAGCCCCGAGCATCCAGCGGGGGGTGTTAATTTCTTC. It yields the protein CASSPEHPAGGVNFF.

The chain is built from TRBV4-1 and TRBJ1-4, with unresolved D. The CDR3 loop spans 16 amino acids. The V end lost 4 bases, the J end lost 0 bases, and 12 bases lay between the germline ends. The germline V gene encodes CDR1 MGHRA and CDR2 YSYEKL. The CDR3 loop reads CASSPSSLPTNEKLFF. The CDR3 DNA is TGCGCCAGCAGCCCTTCTTCCCTTCCAACTAATGAAAAACTGTTTTTT.

The chain couples TRBV7-9 to TRBJ2-7; TRBD2 matches at 10 bases. Germline V gene lookup returns CDR1 SEHNR and CDR2 FQNEAQ (reference sequence). V was pared by 8 bases and J by 6 bases, with 16 bases of the junction left unmatched. The CDR3 contains 16 residues. The CDR3 protein is CASSPRTSGVVGEQYF. The CDR3 coding sequence is TGTGCCAGCTCCCCGCGCACTAGCGGGGTAGTAGGCGAGCAGTACTTC.

V is TRBV30 and J is TRBJ2-6; D might be TRBD1 (6 bases). The CDR3 has 15 residues. The V end was cut by 0 bases, the J end by 4 bases, with 10 bases between. Germline V lookup: CDR1 GTSNPN, CDR2 SVGIG (reference sequence). CDR3 coding DNA: TGTGCCTGGAGTGTAGGGGGAACCGGGGCCAACGTCCTGACTTTC. Its translation: CAWSVGGTGANVLTF.

The V call is TRBV20-1, the J call TRBJ2-5, with a weak D call TRBD1 (5 bases). The CDR3 is 14 residues long. V lost 3 bases, J lost 5 bases, and 16 bases lay in between. The germline CDR1 and CDR2 sequences are DFQATT and SNEGSKA (reference sequence). CDR3 sequence reads: CSARSPRGIETQYF. The DNA of the CDR3 is TGCAGTGCTAGGAGTCCTAGGGGAATCGAGACCCAGTACTTC.

This clonotype was seen a few times. The chain uses TRBV4-3 and TRBJ2-5; 9 positions match TRBD2. The V gene end was trimmed by 4 bases and the J gene end by 5 bases; junction bases not matched to a gene: 14. The germline CDR1 and CDR2 sequences are LGHNA and YSLEER. This CDR3 region has 17 residues. The CDR3 here is CASSRAVAGGPEETQYF. CDR3 sequence (DNA): TGCGCCAGCAGCCGAGCGGTTGCGGGGGGGCCGGAGGAGACCCAGTACTTC.

This clonotype was counted at least ten times. In DNA, the CDR3 is TGTGCCAGCAGTCTAGTATCGGGGGAAGCTTTCTTT. This encodes CASSLVSGEAFF. V usage is TRBV12-3 or TRBV12-4 and J usage is TRBJ1-1; D is undetermined. Trimming removed 5 bases from V and 8 bases from J, with 12 bases in between. The CDR3 runs 12 residues.

Many counts were recorded for this clonotype. The rearrangement joins TRBV20-1 to TRBJ1-2; D not resolved. Germline values: CDR1 DFQATT, CDR2 SNEGSKA (reference sequence). V was cut by 0 bases and J by 5 bases, with 4 bases left in between. The CDR3 spans 11 residues. CDR3 protein: CSAREGYGYTF. In DNA form, the CDR3 reads TGCAGTGCTAGAGAAGGGTATGGCTACACCTTC.

This clonotype was recorded at least ten times. The chain uses TRBV29-1 and TRBJ2-1, with 9 nucleotides matching TRBD1. The CDR3 sequence is 14 residues long. CDR1 is SQVTM, CDR2 ANQGSEA, per germline. V shed 7 bases, J shed 4 bases, and the junction held 8 bases outside the gene matches. CDR3 coding DNA: TGCAGCGGAACCCGGACAGGGGTATACAATGAGCAGTTCTTC. Residues: CSGTRTGVYNEQFF.

In this sample, this clonotype turned up a few times. The chain combines TRBV12-3 or TRBV12-4 with TRBJ1-5; D ambiguous. The CDR3 consists of 14 residues. V lost 5 bases, J lost 2 bases, and 10 bases lay in between. DNA for the CDR3: TGTGCCAGCAGTCGTTCCCCCGGCAATCAGCCCCAGCATTTT. This gives the protein CASSRSPGNQPQHF.

The chain couples TRBV5-4 to TRBJ2-1, with D hard to call. Germline V gene lookup returns CDR1 SGHNT and CDR2 YYREEE (reference sequence). The CDR3 totals 14 residues. Trimming left V 0 bases short and J 6 bases short, with 10 bases between. Here the CDR3 DNA reads TGTGCCAGCAGCTTGGAGTCAGGACCCAATGAGCAGTTCTTC. It codes for CASSLESGPNEQFF. The full variable domain, its missing parts supplied by reference TRBV5-4 and TRBJ2-1, is ETGVTQSPTHLIKTRGQQVTLRCSSQSGHNTVSWYQQALGQGPQFIFQYYREEENGRGNFPPRFSGLQFPNYSSELNVNALELDDSALYLCASSLESGPNEQFFGPGTRLTVL.

This clonotype was seen repeatedly, ten times or more. The chain links TRBV29-1 to TRBJ1-1; 7 nucleotides align to TRBD1. CDR1 and CDR2 from the germline V gene are SQVTM and ANQGSEA. V trimming: 0 bases; J trimming: 9 bases; junction bases outside the gene matches: 4. The CDR3 is made up of 12 amino acids. The CDR3 sequence: CSVEDDRVKAFF. DNA for the CDR3: TGCAGCGTTGAAGACGACAGGGTTAAAGCTTTCTTT.

The V and J genes are TRBV4-1 and TRBJ2-7; 7 bases fit TRBD1. The CDR3 runs 17 residues. Germline lookup yields CDR1 MGHRA and CDR2 YSYEKL. V was clipped by 4 bases and J by 0 bases; unmatched bases: 12. CDR3 nucleotide sequence: TGCGCCAGCAGCCGTCTGGACAGGTTGCCCTTCTCCTACGAGCAGTACGTC. Amino acids: CASSRLDRLPFSYEQYV.